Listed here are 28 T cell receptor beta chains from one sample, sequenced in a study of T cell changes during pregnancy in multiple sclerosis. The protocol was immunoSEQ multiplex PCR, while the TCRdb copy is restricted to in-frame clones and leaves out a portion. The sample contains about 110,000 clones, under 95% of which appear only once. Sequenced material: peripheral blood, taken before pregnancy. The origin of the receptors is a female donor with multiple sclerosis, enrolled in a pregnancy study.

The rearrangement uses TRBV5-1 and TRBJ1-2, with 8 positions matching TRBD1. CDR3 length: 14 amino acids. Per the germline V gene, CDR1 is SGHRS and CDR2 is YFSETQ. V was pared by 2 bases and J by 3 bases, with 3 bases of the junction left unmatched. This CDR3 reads CASSFGQGDYGYTF. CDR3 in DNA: TGCGCCAGCAGCTTCGGACAGGGTGACTATGGCTACACCTTC.

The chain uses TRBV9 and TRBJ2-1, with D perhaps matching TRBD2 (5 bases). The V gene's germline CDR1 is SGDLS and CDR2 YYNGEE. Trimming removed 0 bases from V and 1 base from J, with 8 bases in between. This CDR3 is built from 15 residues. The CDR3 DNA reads TGTGCCAGCAGCGTAGAGGGAGTATCCTACAATGAGCAGTTCTTC. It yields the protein CASSVEGVSYNEQFF.

CDR3 sequence reads: CASNHNHPGGTSGNSYNEQFF. DNA for the CDR3: TGTGCCAGCAACCACAACCACCCGGGTGGGACTAGCGGGAACTCCTACAATGAGCAGTTCTTC. The chain employs TRBV9 and TRBJ2-1; 13 bases line up with TRBD2. Germline trimming cut 6 bases from V and 0 bases from J; bases unmatched to any gene: 18. The CDR3 is 21 residues long. Per germline, CDR1 SGDLS and CDR2 YYNGEE.

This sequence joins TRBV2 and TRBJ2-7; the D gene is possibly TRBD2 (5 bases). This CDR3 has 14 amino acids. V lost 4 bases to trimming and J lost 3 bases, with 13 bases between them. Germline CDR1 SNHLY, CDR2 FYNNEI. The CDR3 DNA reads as TGTGCCAGCAGTGCTGGGAGAGGGCGCTACGAGCAGTACTTC. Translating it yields CASSAGRGRYEQYF.

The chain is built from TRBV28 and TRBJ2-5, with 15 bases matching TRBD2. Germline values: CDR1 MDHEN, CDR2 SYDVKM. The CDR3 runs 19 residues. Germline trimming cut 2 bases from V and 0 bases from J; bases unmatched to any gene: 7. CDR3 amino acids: CASSLGLAGGGGDQETQYF. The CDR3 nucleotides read TGTGCCAGCAGTTTAGGACTAGCGGGAGGGGGCGGGGACCAAGAGACCCAGTACTTC. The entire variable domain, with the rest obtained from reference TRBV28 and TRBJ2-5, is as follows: DVKVTQSSRYLVKRTGEKVFLECVQDMDHENMFWYRQDPGLGLRLIYFSYDVKMKEKGDIPEGYSVSREKKERFSLILESASTNQTSMYLCASSLGLAGGGGDQETQYFGPGTRLLVL.

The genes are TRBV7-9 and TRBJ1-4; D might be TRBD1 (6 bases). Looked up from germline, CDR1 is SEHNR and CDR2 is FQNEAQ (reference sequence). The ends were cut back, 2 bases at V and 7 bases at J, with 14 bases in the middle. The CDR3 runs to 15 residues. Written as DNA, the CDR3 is TGTGCCAGCAGCTTAAGACAGGAAGGAGGTGAAAAACTGTTTTTT. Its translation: CASSLRQEGGEKLFF.

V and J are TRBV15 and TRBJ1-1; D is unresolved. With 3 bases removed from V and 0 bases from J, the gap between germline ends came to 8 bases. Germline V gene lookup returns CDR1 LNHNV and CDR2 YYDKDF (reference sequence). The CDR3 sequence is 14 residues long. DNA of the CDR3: TGTGCCACCAGCAGGAACAGACTGAACACTGAAGCTTTCTTT. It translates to CATSRNRLNTEAFF.

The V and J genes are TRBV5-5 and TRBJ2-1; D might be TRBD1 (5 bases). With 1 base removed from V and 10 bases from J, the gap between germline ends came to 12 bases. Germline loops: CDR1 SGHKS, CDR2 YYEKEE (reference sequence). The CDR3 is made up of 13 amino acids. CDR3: CASSLTPRVEQFF. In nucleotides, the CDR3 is TGTGCCAGCAGCTTGACCCCCAGGGTCGAGCAGTTCTTC. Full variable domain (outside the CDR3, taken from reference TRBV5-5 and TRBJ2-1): DAGVTQSPTHLIKTRGQQVTLRCSPISGHKSVSWYQQVLGQGPQFIFQYYEKEERGRGNFPDRFSARQFPNYSSELNVNALLLGDSALYLCASSLTPRVEQFFGPGTRLTVL.

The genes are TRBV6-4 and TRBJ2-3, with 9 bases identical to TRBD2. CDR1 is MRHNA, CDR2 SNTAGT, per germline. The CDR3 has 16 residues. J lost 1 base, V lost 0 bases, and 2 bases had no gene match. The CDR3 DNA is TGTGCCAGCAGTGACTCGATAGCGGGGGGCACAGATACGCAGTATTTT. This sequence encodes CASSDSIAGGTDTQYF.

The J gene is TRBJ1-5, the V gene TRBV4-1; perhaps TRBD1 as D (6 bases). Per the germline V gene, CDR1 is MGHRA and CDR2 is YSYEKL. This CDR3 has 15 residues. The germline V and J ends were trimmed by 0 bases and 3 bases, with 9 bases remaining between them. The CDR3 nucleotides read TGCGCCAGCAGCCAAGAACCAGGGGTCAATCAGCCCCAGCATTTT. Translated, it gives CASSQEPGVNQPQHF.

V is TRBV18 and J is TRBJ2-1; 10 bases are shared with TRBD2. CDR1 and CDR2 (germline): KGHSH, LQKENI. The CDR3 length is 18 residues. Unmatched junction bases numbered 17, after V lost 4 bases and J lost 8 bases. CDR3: CASSQLSSGSPHGDEQFF. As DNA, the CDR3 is TGTGCCAGCTCACAATTGTCTAGCGGGAGTCCTCATGGCGATGAGCAGTTCTTC.

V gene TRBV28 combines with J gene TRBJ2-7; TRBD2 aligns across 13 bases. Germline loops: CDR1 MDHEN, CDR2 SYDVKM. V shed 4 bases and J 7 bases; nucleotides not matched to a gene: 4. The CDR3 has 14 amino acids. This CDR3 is CASSSPGLAGEQYF. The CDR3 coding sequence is TGTGCCAGCAGTTCGCCGGGACTAGCGGGGGAGCAGTACTTC.

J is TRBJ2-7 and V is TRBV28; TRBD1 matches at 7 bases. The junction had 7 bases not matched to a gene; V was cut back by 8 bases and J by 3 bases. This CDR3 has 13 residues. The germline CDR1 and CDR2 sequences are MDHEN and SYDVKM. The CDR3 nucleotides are TGTGCCAGCCACGCGACAGGGTTCTACGAGCAGTACTTC. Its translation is CASHATGFYEQYF. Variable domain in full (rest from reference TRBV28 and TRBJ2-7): DVKVTQSSRYLVKRTGEKVFLECVQDMDHENMFWYRQDPGLGLRLIYFSYDVKMKEKGDIPEGYSVSREKKERFSLILESASTNQTSMYLCASHATGFYEQYFGPGTRLTVT.

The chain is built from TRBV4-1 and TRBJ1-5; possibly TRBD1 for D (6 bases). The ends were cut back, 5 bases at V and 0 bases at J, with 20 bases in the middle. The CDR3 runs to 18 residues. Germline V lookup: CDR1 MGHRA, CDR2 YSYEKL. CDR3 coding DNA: TGCGCCAGCAGCTATAGGACAGCCAACCCTCATAGCAATCAGCCCCAGCATTTT. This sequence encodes CASSYRTANPHSNQPQHF.

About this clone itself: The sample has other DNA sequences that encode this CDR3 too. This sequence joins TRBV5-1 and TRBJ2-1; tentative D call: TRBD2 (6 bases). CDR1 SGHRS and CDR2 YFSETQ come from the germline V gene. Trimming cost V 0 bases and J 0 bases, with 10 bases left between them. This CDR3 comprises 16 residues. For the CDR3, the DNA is TGCGCCAGCAGCTTGGTTGAGACTAGCTCCTACAATGAGCAGTTCTTC. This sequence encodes CASSLVETSSYNEQFF.

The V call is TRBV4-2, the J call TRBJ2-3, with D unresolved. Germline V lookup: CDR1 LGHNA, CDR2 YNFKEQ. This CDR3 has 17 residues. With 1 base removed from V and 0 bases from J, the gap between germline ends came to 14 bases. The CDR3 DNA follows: TGTGCCAGCAGCCAAGTTGGTCTTCCGGGTAGCACAGATACGCAGTATTTT. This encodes CASSQVGLPGSTDTQYF.

For the CDR3, the DNA is TGTGCCAGCAGCTTGGGGCACGGCACAGATACGCAGTATTTT. Its protein product is CASSLGHGTDTQYF. The genes are TRBV5-5 and TRBJ2-3; no clear D gene. Germline V gives CDR1 SGHKS, CDR2 YYEKEE (reference sequence). The CDR3 runs to 14 residues. The V and J ends lost 0 bases and 1 base respectively, with 6 bases between them.

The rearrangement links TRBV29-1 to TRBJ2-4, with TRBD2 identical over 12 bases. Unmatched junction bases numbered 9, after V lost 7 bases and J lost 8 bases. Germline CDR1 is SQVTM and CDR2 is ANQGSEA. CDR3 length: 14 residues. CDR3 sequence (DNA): TGCAGCGCTCGGACTAGCGGGACTTTAGACATTCAGTACTTC. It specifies CSARTSGTLDIQYF.

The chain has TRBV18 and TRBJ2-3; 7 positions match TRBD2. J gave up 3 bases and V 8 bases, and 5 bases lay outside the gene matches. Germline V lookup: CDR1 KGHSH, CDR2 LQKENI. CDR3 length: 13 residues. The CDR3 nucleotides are TGTGCCAGCAAGTTCGGGGGGACAGATACGCAGTATTTT. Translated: CASKFGGTDTQYF.

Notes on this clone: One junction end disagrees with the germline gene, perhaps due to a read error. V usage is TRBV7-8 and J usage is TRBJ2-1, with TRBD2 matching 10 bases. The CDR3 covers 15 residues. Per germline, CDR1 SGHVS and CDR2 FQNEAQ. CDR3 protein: CASSLDGLAVNGQFF. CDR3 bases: TGTGCCAGCAGCTTAGACGGACTAGCGGTCAATGGGCAGTTCTTC. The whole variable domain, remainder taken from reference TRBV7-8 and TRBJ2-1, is GAGVSQSPRYKVAKRGQDVALRCDPISGHVSLFWYQQALGQGPEFLTYFQNEAQLDKSGLPSDRFFAERPEGSVSTLKIQRTQQEDSAVYLCASSLDGLAVNGQFFGPGTRLTVL.

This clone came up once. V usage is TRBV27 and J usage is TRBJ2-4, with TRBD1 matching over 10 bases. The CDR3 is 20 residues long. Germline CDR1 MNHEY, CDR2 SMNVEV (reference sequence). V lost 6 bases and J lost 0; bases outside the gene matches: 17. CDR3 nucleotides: TGTGCCAGCAGCACGAAGGGGGGACAGGGGCCCCTTCTAGCCAAAAACATTCAGTACTTC. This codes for CASSTKGGQGPLLAKNIQYF.

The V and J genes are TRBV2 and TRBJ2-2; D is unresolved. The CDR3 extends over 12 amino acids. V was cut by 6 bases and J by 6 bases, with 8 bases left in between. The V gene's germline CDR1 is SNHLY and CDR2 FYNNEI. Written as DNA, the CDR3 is TGTGCCAGCAGACACAGCCCCGGGGAGCTGTTTTTT. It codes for CASRHSPGELFF.

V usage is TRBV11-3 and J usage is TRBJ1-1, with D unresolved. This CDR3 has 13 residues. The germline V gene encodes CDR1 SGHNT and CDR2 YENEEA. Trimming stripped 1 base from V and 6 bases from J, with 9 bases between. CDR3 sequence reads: CASSLGPQSEAFF. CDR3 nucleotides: TGTGCCAGCAGCTTAGGGCCCCAATCTGAAGCTTTCTTT.

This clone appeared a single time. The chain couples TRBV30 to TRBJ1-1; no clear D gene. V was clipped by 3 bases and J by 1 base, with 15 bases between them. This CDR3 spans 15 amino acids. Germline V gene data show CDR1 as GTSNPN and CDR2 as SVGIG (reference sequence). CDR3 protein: CAWSKPSPWNTEAFF. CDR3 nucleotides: TGTGCCTGGAGCAAACCAAGCCCATGGAACACTGAAGCTTTCTTT.

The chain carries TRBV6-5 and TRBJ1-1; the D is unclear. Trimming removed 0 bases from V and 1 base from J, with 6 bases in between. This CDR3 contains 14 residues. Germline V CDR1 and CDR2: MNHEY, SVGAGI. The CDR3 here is CASSYSARNTEAFF. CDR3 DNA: TGTGCCAGCAGTTACTCGGCTCGGAACACTGAAGCTTTCTTT.

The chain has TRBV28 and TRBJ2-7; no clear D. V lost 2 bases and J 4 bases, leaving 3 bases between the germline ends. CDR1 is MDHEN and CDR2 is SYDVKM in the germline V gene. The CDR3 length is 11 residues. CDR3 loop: CASSLTYEQYF. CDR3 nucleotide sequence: TGTGCCAGCAGTTTAACATACGAGCAGTACTTC.

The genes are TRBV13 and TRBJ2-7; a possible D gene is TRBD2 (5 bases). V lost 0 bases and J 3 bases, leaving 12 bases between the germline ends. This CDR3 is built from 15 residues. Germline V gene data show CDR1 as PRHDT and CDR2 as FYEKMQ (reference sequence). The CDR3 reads CASSLGRGPSYEQYF. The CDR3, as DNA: TGTGCCAGCAGCTTAGGCCGAGGGCCCAGCTACGAGCAGTACTTC.

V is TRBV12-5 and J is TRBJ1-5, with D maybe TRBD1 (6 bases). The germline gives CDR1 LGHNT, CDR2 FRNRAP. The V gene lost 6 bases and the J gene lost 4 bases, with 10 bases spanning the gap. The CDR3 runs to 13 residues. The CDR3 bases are TGTGCTAGTGGGACAGGAAAAAATCAGCCCCAGCATTTT. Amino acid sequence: CASGTGKNQPQHF.